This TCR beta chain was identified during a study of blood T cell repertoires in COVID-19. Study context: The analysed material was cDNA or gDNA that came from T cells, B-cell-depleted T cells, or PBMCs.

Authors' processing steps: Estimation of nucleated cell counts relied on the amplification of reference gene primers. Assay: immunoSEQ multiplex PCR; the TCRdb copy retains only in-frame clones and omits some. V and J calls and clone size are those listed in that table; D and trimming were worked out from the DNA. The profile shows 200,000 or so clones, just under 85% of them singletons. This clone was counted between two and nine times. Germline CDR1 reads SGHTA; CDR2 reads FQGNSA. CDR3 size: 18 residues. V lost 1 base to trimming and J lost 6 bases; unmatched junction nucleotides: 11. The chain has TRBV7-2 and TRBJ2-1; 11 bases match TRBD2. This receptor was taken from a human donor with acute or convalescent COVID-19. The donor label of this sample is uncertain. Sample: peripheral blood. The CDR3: CASSLVSSTSGDPNEQFF. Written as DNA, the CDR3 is TGTGCCAGCAGCTTAGTTTCTTCGACTAGCGGGGACCCCAATGAGCAGTTCTTC.